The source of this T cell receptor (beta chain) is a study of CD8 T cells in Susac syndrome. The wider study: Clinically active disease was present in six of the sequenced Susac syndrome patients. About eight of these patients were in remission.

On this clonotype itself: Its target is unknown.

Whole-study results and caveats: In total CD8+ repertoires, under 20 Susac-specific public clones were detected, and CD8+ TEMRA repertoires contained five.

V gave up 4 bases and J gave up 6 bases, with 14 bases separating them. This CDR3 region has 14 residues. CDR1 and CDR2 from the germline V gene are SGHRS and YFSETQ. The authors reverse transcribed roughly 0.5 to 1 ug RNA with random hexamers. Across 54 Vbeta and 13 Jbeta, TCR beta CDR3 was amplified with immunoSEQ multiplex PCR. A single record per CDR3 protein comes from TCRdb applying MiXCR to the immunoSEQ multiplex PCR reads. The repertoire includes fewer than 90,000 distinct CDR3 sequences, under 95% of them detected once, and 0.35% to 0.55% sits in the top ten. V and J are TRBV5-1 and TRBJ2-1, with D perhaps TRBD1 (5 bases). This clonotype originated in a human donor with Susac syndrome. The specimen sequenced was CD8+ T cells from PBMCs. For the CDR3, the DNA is TGCGCCAGCAGCCCCTCCTTGGGGCTCAATGAGCAGTTCTTC. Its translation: CASSPSLGLNEQFF.